The 6 T cell receptor beta chains listed next were all sequenced from one sample in a study of blood T cell repertoires in COVID-19. The table came from immunoSEQ multiplex PCR; TCRdb's copy has only in-frame clones and leaves some out. Here the sample spans around 200,000 clones, around 82% being singletons. Sequenced: peripheral blood. These receptors came from a man aged 45-65 years with active or convalescent COVID-19.

The rearrangement uses TRBV6-5 and TRBJ1-6; D is uncertain. The CDR3 is 13 amino acids. Germline V gene sequence: CDR1 MNHEY, CDR2 SVGAGI. V lost 0 bases to trimming and J lost 9 bases, with 6 bases between them. The CDR3 sequence is CASSYSLGSPLHF. The CDR3 DNA sequence: TGTGCCAGCAGTTACTCGCTCGGTTCACCCCTCCACTTT.

The chain employs TRBV28 and TRBJ1-2; 7 nucleotides match TRBD1. V lost 2 bases, J lost 12 bases, and 6 bases stayed unmatched. Germline-derived CDR1 and CDR2 are MDHEN and SYDVKM. There are 12 residues in the CDR3. This CDR3 reads CASSLKRQGHTF. DNA for the CDR3: TGTGCCAGCAGTTTAAAGCGACAGGGACACACCTTC.

The chain is built from TRBV28 and TRBJ1-6; the match to TRBD1 covers 7 bases. CDR1 and CDR2 from the germline V gene are MDHEN and SYDVKM. The CDR3 consists of 13 residues. V dropped 3 bases and J dropped 10; count of bases not matched to a gene: 3. DNA for the CDR3: TGTGCCAGCAGTTTTAGGGGGCAGTCACCCCTCCACTTT. It specifies CASSFRGQSPLHF.

The chain combines TRBV30 with TRBJ1-5; tentative D call: TRBD1 (6 bases). The CDR3 sequence is 13 residues long. Per germline, CDR1 GTSNPN and CDR2 SVGIG (reference sequence). V lost 5 bases and J lost 5, with 13 bases in between. CDR3 DNA sequence: TGTGCCTGGTCACAGGGTGGGGATCAGCCCCAGCATTTT. Its protein product is CAWSQGGDQPQHF.

V gene TRBV4-3 combines with J gene TRBJ2-2; 7 bases line up with TRBD1. This CDR3 spans 14 amino acids. Per germline, CDR1 LGHNA and CDR2 YSLEER. V was pared by 3 bases and J by 9 bases, with 7 bases of the junction left unmatched. Here the CDR3 reads CASSHDGQVRELFF. The CDR3 coding sequence is TGCGCCAGCAGCCACGACGGACAGGTCCGGGAGCTGTTTTTT.

The sample holds a few counts of this clone. The chain joins TRBV6-5 to TRBJ1-5, with D unresolved. Germline CDR1 reads MNHEY; CDR2 reads SVGAGI. The CDR3 runs to 13 residues. Trimming pared 6 bases from V and 4 bases from J, leaving 10 bases between. The CDR3 here is CASRGGLNQPQHF. The CDR3 DNA sequence: TGTGCCAGCAGGGGAGGACTGAATCAGCCCCAGCATTTT.